This entry lists 8 T cell receptor beta chains sequenced from one sample in a study of tissue T cells after allogeneic stem cell transplantation. Noted time point: mouse harvest day 14 after allogeneic transplant. Mouse grafts combined 10^7 T-cell-depleted bone marrow cells with 10^6 splenic CD5+ T cells. Sequencing used immunoSEQ multiplex PCR; TCRdb keeps in-frame clones, though not all of them. This table holds 4,000 to 6,000 clones, about 30% found once. Material: skin. The receptors here all came from a female BALB/c mouse given C57BL/6 T cells with graft-versus-host disease after an allogeneic hematopoietic cell transplant.

This clone was seen only a few times. The genes are named according to mouse. Read sequence stops 1 residue before the CDR3 end, and the germline J gene provides the missing end. The V call is TRBV4, the J call TRBJ2-2, with a possible D match to TRBD2 (6 bases). V dropped 4 bases and J dropped 1 base, with 13 bases sitting between them. The CDR3 totals 16 residues. In germline, CDR1 is LGHDT, CDR2 YNNKQL (reference sequence). The covered CDR3 bases are TGTGCCAGCAGCTCCCCCGGACTGTTAAACACCGGGCAGCTCTAC. This gives the protein CASSSPGLLNTGQLY. The CDR3 reads in full as CASSSPGLLNTGQLYF.

Of note for this clone: Mouse gene names and germline throughout. Read coverage stops 1 residue before the CDR3 terminus; the germline J gene supplies the remainder. This rearrangement joins TRBV26 to TRBJ2-1, with a weak D call TRBD1 (5 bases). Trimming removed 6 bases at V and 0 bases at J, with 12 bases between. This CDR3 region has 15 residues. Germline V lookup: CDR1 KGHPV, CDR2 FQNQEV (reference sequence). Incomplete CDR3 DNA: TGTGCCAGCAGAGGACACAAATATAACTATGCTGAGCAGTTC. It is translated as CASRGHKYNYAEQF. The full CDR3 sequence reads CASRGHKYNYAEQFF.

This clone is labeled medium-sized (0.01 to 0.1%). The germline and genes are mouse ones. The sequenced fragment ends 1 residue before the CDR3 boundary, so the rest is inferred from the germline J gene. The gene calls are TRBV26 and TRBJ2-2; D is uncertain. Germline-derived CDR1 and CDR2 are KGHPV and FQNQEV (reference sequence). The V end lost 3 bases, the J end lost 1 base, and 9 bases lay between the germline ends. The CDR3 has 15 residues. The CDR3 protein is CASSLHSLNTGQLYF. The sequenced CDR3 bases are TGTGCCAGCAGTCTACACAGTCTAAACACCGGGCAGCTCTAC.

With respect to this clone: Germline and genes here are mouse. The read terminates 1 residue before the CDR3 end, so the remaining end is supplied by the germline J gene. The chain employs TRBV29 and TRBJ1-1, with TRBD1 as a possible D gene (5 bases). The ends were cut back, 8 bases at V and 5 bases at J, with 15 bases in the middle. Germline V gene sequence: CDR1 MSHET, CDR2 SYDVDS. CDR3 length: 13 residues. The CDR3 sequence is CASGSGAGTEVFF. The CDR3 DNA, read in part, is TGTGCTAGCGGGAGTGGGGCTGGGACAGAAGTCTTC.

Remarks on this clone: Germline and genes here are mouse. The read is 1 residue too short to cover the CDR3 end, so that end is filled in from the germline J gene. The V gene is TRBV23, the J gene TRBJ1-4; the D call in the table, TRBD1, was not verified against the DNA. This CDR3 contains 14 residues. Germline CDR1 and CDR2: KGHTA and FQNQQP. The CDR3: CSSSAQGDGERLFF. The covered CDR3 bases are TGCTCCAGCAGTGCCCAGGGAGATGGCGAAAGATTATTT.

This clone is medium-sized (0.01 to 0.1%) by share. Genes and germline are mouse. The CDR3 goes on 1 residue after the read ends, and that part is filled in from the germline J gene. The chain carries TRBV26 and TRBJ1-4, with D possibly TRBD1 on 5 matching bases. This CDR3 contains 14 residues. The germline CDR1 and CDR2 sequences are KGHPV and FQNQEV (reference sequence). The V and J ends lost 2 bases and 3 bases respectively, with 7 bases between them. The CDR3 reads CASSLQGANERLFF. Incomplete CDR3 DNA: TGTGCCAGCAGTCTGCAGGGCGCCAACGAAAGATTATTT.

About this clone itself: These gene names are mouse names. The CDR3 end falls 1 residue outside the read, so it is completed with the germline J gene. This sequence joins TRBV20 and TRBJ2-1; D tentatively reads TRBD1 or TRBD2 (5 bases each). The CDR3 contains 14 residues. Trimming left V 1 base short and J 0 bases short, with 7 bases between. Germline V lookup: CDR1 GFQATS, CDR2 STVNSAI. The CDR3 DNA, read in part, is TGTGGTGCTAGGGTGGGGCCTAACTATGCTGAGCAGTTC. It specifies CGARVGPNYAEQF. The CDR3 as a whole reads CGARVGPNYAEQFF. The entire variable domain, with the rest obtained from reference TRBV20 and TRBJ2-1, is as follows: GALVYQYPRRTICKSGTSMRMECQAVGFQATSVAWYRQSPQKTFELIALSTVNSAIKYEQNFTQEKFPISHPNLSFSSMTVLNAYLEDRGLYLCGARVGPNYAEQFFGPGTRLTVL.

By sample share, this clone is medium-sized (0.01 to 0.1%). Gene and germline names: mouse. The DNA ends 1 residue before the CDR3 does, and the rest of the CDR3 is filled in from the germline J gene. The chain employs TRBV3 and TRBJ2-1; no clear D. V lost 3 bases and J lost 12, with 9 bases in between. The germline V gene has CDR1 SNHLY and CDR2 FYNGKV (reference sequence). There are 11 residues in the CDR3. The chain's CDR3 is CASSLEGAQFF. The sequenced part of the CDR3 DNA is TGTGCCAGCAGCTTGGAGGGAGCGCAGTTC.